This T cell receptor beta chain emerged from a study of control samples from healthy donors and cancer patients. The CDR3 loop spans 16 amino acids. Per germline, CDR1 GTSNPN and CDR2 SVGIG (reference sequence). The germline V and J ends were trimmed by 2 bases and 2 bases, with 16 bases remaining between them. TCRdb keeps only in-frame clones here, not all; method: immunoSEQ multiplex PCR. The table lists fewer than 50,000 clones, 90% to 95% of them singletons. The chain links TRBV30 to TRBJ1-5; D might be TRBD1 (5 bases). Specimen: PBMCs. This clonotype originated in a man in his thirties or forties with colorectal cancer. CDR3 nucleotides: TGTGCCTGGAGTCAACCCGCCGGGGGGGGCAATCAGCCCCAGCATTTT. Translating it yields CAWSQPAGGGNQPQHF.